This entry is about one T cell receptor (beta chain). The protocol was immunoSEQ multiplex PCR, while the TCRdb copy is restricted to in-frame clones and leaves out a portion. The repertoire has approximately 60,000 clones, around 83% of them found once; the top ten carry 0.65% to 0.85%. The data originate from a study of OX40 agonist ivuxolimab in advanced cancers. The ends were cut back, 10 bases at V and 1 base at J, with 14 bases in the middle. In germline, CDR1 is LNHDA, CDR2 SQIVND (reference sequence). The CDR3 runs to 14 residues. The V call is TRBV19, the J call TRBJ1-5, with D possibly being TRBD1 (6 bases). This receptor was taken from an adult with an advanced solid tumor such as melanoma, head and neck, liver or kidney cancer. Sequencing was performed on CD4+ or CD8+ T cells sorted from blood, taken in a trial of the OX40 agonist ivuxolimab. The chain's CDR3 is CATRQGKSNQPQHF. The CDR3, as DNA: TGTGCCACTCGCCAGGGGAAAAGCAATCAGCCCCAGCATTTT.